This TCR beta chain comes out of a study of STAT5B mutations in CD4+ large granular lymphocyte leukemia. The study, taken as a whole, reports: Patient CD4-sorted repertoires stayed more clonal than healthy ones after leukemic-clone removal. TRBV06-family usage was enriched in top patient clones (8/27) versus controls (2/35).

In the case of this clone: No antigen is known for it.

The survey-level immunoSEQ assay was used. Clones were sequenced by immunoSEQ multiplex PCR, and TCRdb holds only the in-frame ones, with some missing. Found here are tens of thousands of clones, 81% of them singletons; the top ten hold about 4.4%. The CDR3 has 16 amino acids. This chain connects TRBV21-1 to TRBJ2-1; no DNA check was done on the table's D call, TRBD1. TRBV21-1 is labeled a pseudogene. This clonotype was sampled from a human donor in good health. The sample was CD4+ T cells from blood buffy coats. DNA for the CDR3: TGTGCCAGCACCTCTCTAGGGGACACAACCTACAATGAGCAGTTCTTC. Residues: CASTSLGDTTYNEQFF.